This TCR beta chain was identified during a study of metastatic and nonmetastatic thyroid tumors. All patients were treatment-naive before thyroid surgery. CDR3 length: 15 amino acids. Germline lookup yields CDR1 KGHSH and CDR2 LQKENI. The V end was cut by 3 bases, the J end by 4 bases, with 13 bases between. This clone was seen many times. Via MiXCR, TCRdb re-called the PCR reads. Here the sample spans 30,000 to 40,000 clones, about 13% being singletons. The chain has TRBV18 and TRBJ1-3, with a weak D call TRBD1 (5 bases). The receptor comes from a female donor with papillary thyroid cancer or a benign thyroid nodule (not recorded which). Some clones in this sample may be carry-over from other donors' samples. Sample: blood. In DNA, the CDR3 is TGTGCCAGCTCACCTACAGCAGGGACCGGAAACACCATATATTTT. This codes for CASSPTAGTGNTIYF.